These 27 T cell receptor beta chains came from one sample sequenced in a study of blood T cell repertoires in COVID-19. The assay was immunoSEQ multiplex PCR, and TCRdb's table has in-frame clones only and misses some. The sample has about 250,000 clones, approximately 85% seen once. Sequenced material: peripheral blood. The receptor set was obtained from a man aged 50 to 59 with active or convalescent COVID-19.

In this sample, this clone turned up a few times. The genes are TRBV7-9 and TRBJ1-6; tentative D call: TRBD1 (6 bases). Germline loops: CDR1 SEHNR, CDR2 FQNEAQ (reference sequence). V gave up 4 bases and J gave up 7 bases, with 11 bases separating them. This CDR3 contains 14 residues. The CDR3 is CASSSGVRNSPLHF. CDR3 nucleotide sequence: TGTGCCAGCAGCTCAGGGGTCCGGAATTCACCCCTCCACTTT.

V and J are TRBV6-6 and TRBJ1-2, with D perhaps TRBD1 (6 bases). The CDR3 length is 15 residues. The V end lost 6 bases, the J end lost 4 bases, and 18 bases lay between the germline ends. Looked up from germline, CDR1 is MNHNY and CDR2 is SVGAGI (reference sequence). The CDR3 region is CASRPSGGRSYGYTF. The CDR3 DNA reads TGTGCCAGCAGACCATCCGGGGGGCGAAGCTATGGCTACACCTTC.

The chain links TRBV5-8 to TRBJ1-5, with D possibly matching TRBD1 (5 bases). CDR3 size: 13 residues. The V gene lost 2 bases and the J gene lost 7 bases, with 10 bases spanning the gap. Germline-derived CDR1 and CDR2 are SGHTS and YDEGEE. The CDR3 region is CASSFWGGQPQHF. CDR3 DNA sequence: TGTGCCAGCAGCTTTTGGGGGGGACAGCCCCAGCATTTT.

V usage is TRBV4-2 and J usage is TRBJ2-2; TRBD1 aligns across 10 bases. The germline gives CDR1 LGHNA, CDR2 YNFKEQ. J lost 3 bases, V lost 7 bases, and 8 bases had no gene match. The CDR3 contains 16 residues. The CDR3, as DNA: TGTGCCAGCACCCTCGGGACAGGGGAGGACACCGGGGAGCTGTTTTTT. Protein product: CASTLGTGEDTGELFF.

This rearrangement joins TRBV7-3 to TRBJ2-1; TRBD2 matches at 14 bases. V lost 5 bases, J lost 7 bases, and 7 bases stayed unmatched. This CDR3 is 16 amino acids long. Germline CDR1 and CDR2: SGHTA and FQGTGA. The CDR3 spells CASSLEGTSGRNEQFF. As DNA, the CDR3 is TGTGCCAGCAGCCTAGAGGGGACTAGCGGGAGAAATGAGCAGTTCTTC.

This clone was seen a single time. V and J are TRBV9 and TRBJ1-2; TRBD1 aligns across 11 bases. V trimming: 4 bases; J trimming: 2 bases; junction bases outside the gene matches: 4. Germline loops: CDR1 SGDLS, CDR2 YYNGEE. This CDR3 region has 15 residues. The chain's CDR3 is CASSRTGGNNYGYTF. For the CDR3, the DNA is TGTGCCAGCAGCCGGACAGGGGGCAACAACTATGGCTACACCTTC.

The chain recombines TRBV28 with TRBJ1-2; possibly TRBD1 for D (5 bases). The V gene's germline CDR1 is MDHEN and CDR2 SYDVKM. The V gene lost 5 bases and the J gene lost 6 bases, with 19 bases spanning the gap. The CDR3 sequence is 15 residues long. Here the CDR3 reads CASSPRERQINGYTF. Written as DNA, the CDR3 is TGTGCCAGCAGTCCCCGGGAGCGACAGATTAATGGCTACACCTTC.

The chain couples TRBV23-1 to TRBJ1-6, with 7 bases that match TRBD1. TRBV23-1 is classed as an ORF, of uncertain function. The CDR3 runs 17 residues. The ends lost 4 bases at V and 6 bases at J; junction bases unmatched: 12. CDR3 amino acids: CASSRFEPGQFNSPLHF. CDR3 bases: TGCGCCAGCAGTCGTTTTGAACCGGGACAGTTTAATTCACCCCTCCACTTT.

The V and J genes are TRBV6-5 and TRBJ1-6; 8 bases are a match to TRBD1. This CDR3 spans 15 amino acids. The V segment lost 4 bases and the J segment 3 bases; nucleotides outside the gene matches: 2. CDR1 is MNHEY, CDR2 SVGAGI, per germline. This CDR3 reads CASSSGGGYNSPLHF. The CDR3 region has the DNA TGTGCCAGCAGTTCAGGGGGCGGCTATAATTCACCCCTCCACTTT.

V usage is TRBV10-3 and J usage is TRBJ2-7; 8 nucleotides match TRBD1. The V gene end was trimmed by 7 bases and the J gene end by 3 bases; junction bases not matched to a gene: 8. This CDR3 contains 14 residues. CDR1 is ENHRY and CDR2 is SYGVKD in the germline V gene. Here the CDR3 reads CAIKDGGQDYEQYF. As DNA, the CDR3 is TGTGCCATCAAGGACGGGGGACAGGACTACGAGCAGTACTTC.

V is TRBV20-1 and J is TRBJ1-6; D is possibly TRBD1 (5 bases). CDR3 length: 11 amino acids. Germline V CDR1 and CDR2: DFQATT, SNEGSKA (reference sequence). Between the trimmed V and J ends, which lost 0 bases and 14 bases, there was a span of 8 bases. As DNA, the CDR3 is TGCAGTGCTAGAGATGGGGGGACCCTCCACTTT. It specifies CSARDGGTLHF.

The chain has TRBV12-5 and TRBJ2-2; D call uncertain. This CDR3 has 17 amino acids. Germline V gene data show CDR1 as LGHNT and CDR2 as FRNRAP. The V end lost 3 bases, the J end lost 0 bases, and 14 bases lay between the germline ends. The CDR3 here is CASGLGLGPANTGELFF. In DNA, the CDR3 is TGTGCTAGTGGTTTAGGATTGGGCCCTGCGAACACCGGGGAGCTGTTTTTT.

The CDR3 region is CASSLVSGGNEKLFF. In nucleotides, the CDR3 is TGCGCCAGCAGCTTGGTATCGGGGGGCAATGAAAAACTGTTTTTT. The chain uses TRBV5-1 and TRBJ1-4, with a possible D match to TRBD1 (6 bases). V was trimmed by 0 bases and J by 5 bases, leaving 11 bases between them. Germline V CDR1 and CDR2: SGHRS, YFSETQ. This CDR3 has 15 residues. Full variable domain (remainder filled in from reference TRBV5-1 and TRBJ1-4): KAGVTQTPRYLIKTRGQQVTLSCSPISGHRSVSWYQQTPGQGLQFLFEYFSETQRNKGNFPGRFSGRQFSNSRSEMNVSTLELGDSALYLCASSLVSGGNEKLFFGSGTQLSVL.

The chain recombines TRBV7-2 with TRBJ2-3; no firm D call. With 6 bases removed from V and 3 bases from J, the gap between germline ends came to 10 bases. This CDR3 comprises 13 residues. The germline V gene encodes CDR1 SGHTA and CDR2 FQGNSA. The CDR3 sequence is CASSVRETDTQYF. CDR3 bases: TGTGCCAGCAGTGTTCGCGAAACAGATACGCAGTATTTT.

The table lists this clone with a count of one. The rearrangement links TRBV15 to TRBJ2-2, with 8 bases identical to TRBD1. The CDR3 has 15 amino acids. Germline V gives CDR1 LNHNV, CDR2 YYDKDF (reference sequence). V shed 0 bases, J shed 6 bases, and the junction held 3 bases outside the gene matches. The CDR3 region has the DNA TGTGCCACCAGCAGAGAGACAGGGGTCTCCGGGGAGCTGTTTTTT. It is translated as CATSRETGVSGELFF.

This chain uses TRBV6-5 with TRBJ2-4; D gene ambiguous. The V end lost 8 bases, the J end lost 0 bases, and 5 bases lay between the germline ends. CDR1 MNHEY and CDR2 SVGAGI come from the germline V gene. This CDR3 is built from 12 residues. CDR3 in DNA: TGTGCCAGCGCGGTAGCCAAAAACATTCAGTACTTC. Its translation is CASAVAKNIQYF.

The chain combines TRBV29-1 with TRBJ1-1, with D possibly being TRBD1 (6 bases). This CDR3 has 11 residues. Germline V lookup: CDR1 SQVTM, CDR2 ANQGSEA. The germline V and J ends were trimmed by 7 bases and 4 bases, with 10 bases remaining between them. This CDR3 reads CSAQGSTEAFF. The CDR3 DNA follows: TGCAGCGCCCAGGGGAGCACTGAAGCTTTCTTT. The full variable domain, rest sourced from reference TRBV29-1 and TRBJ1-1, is SAVISQKPSRDICQRGTSLTIQCQVDSQVTMMFWYRQQPGQSLTLIATANQGSEATYESGFVIDKFPISRPNLTFSTLTVSNMSPEDSSIYLCSAQGSTEAFFGQGTRLTVV.

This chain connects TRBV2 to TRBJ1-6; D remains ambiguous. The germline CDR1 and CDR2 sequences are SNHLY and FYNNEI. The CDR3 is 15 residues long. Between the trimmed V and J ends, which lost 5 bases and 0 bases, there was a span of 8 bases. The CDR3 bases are TGTGCCAGCAGTACAGAAAGCTCCTATAATTCACCCCTCCACTTT. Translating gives CASSTESSYNSPLHF.

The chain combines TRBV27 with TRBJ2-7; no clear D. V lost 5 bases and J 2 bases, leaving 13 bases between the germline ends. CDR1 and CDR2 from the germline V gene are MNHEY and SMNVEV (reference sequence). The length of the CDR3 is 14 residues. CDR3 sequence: CASSASLGPYEQYF. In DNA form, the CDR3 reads TGTGCCAGCAGTGCCTCTTTGGGCCCCTACGAGCAGTACTTC.

CDR3 sequence: CSVGGLAGGLTDTQYF. The CDR3 nucleotides are TGCAGCGTTGGGGGACTAGCGGGAGGGTTAACAGATACGCAGTATTTT. V is TRBV29-1 and J is TRBJ2-3; 16 bases agree with TRBD2. Germline V gene sequence: CDR1 SQVTM, CDR2 ANQGSEA. This CDR3 has 16 residues. The junction had 4 bases not matched to a gene; V was cut back by 4 bases and J by 3 bases.

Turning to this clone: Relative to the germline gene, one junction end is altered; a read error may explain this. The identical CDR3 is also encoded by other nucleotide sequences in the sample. CDR3 protein: CASKGLGNQPQHF. The CDR3 nucleotides read TGCGCCAGCAAGGGGCTAGGCAATCAGCCCCAGCATTTT. The chain is built from TRBV27 and TRBJ1-5, with D tentatively TRBD1 (5 bases). This CDR3 spans 13 amino acids. Germline assignment: CDR1 MNHEY and CDR2 SMNVEV (reference sequence).

CDR3 loop: CSVDLTGANEKLFF. As DNA, the CDR3 is TGCAGCGTTGACCTCACAGGGGCTAATGAAAAACTGTTTTTT. The J gene is TRBJ1-4, the V gene TRBV29-1, with 7 bases identical to TRBD1. CDR1 and CDR2 (germline): SQVTM, ANQGSEA. The CDR3 is made up of 14 amino acids. Unmatched junction bases numbered 4, after V lost 3 bases and J lost 3 bases.

In DNA, the CDR3 is TGTGCCAGCACCGGGGTCGGGACAGCGAGGTATGATACGCAGTATTTT. Its protein is CASTGVGTARYDTQYF. This sequence joins TRBV25-1 and TRBJ2-3, with 7 bases lining up with TRBD1. The junction had 16 bases not matched to a gene; V was cut back by 7 bases and J by 6 bases. Germline assignment: CDR1 MGHDK and CDR2 SYGVNS. The CDR3 totals 16 residues.

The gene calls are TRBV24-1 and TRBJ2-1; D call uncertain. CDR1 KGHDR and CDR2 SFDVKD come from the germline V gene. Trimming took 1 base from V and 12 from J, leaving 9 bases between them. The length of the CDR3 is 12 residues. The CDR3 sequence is CATSDFGGVQFF. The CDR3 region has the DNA TGTGCCACCAGTGATTTCGGTGGTGTGCAGTTCTTC.

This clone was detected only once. The CDR3 reads CASSYLSGTISGELFF. The CDR3 bases are TGTGCCAGCAGTTACCTATCAGGGACTATTTCCGGGGAGCTGTTTTTT. The gene calls are TRBV6-5 and TRBJ2-2; 7 bases map to TRBD2. J gave up 6 bases and V 2 bases, and 9 bases lay outside the gene matches. Germline V gene sequence: CDR1 MNHEY, CDR2 SVGAGI. The CDR3 has 16 residues.

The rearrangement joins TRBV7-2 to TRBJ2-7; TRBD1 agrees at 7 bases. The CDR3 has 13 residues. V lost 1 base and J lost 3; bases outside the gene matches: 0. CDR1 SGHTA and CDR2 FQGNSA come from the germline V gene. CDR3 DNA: TGTGCCAGCAGCTTAGGGGACAGCTACGAGCAGTACTTC. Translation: CASSLGDSYEQYF. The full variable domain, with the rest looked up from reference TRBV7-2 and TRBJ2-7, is GAGVSQSPSNKVTEKGKDVELRCDPISGHTALYWYRQSLGQGLEFLIYFQGNSAPDKSGLPSDRFSAERTGGSVSTLTIQRTQQEDSAVYLCASSLGDSYEQYFGPGTRLTVT.

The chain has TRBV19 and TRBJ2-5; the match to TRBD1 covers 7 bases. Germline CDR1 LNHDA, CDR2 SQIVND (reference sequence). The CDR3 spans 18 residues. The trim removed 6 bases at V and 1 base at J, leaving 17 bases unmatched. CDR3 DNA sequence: TGTGCCAGTAGACCAACGGACAGGCCTCAAGATTCCCAAGAGACCCAGTACTTC. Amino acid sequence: CASRPTDRPQDSQETQYF. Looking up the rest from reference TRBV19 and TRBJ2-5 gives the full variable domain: DGGITQSPKYLFRKEGQNVTLSCEQNLNHDAMYWYRQDPGQGLRLIYYSQIVNDFQKGDIAEGYSVSREKKESFPLTVTSAQKNPTAFYLCASRPTDRPQDSQETQYFGPGTRLLVL.